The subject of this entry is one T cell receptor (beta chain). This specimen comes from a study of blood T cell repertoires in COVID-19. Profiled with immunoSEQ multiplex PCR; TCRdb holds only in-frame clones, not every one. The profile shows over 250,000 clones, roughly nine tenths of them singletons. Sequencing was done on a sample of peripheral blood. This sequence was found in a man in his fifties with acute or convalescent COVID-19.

In DNA form, the CDR3 reads TGTGCCAGCAGCCCAAGCTTTGAAGCCTATGGCTACACCTTC. The encoded protein is CASSPSFEAYGYTF. This sequence joins TRBV14 and TRBJ1-2; D is ambiguous. Germline CDR1 reads SGHDN; CDR2 reads FVKESK. The germline V and J ends were trimmed by 4 bases and 4 bases, with 13 bases remaining between them. This CDR3 is 14 amino acids long.